This TCR beta chain appears in the sequencing data of a study of blood T cell repertoires in COVID-19. Sequencing was performed with immunoSEQ multiplex PCR; in TCRdb, only in-frame clones are kept and a portion is missing. The sample contains around 70,000 clones, approximately 81% of which appear only once. The sample taken for sequencing was peripheral blood. This sequence was found in an older woman with acute or convalescent COVID-19.

In nucleotides, the CDR3 is TGCGCCAGCAGTGACGACAGGGGGCGCGAGGAGACCCAGTACTTC. Translation gives CASSDDRGREETQYF. The chain has TRBV10-2 and TRBJ2-5, with TRBD1 matching 10 bases. CDR1 is WSHSY, CDR2 SAAADI, per germline. Trimming removed 3 bases from V and 5 bases from J; junction bases left unmatched: 6. This CDR3 has 15 amino acids.